This T cell receptor beta chain appears in the sequencing data of a study of blood T cell repertoires in COVID-19. Overall study context: Whether acute or convalescent, the COVID-19 samples came from the United States, Italy and Spain.

Clones were sequenced by immunoSEQ multiplex PCR, and TCRdb holds only the in-frame ones, with some missing. The sample holds about 200,000 clones, 82% seen once. The V segment lost 3 bases and the J segment 5 bases; nucleotides outside the gene matches: 5. Germline lookup yields CDR1 SNHLY and CDR2 FYNNEI. This CDR3 has 15 amino acids. The sample taken for sequencing was peripheral blood. This sequence was found in a woman in her seventies with COVID-19, enrolled during active disease. This chain links TRBV2 with TRBJ2-1; 9 nucleotides line up with TRBD1. CDR3 bases: TGTGCCAGCAGTGACCGGGACAGGGTAAACAATGAGCAGTTCTTC. Its translation: CASSDRDRVNNEQFF.